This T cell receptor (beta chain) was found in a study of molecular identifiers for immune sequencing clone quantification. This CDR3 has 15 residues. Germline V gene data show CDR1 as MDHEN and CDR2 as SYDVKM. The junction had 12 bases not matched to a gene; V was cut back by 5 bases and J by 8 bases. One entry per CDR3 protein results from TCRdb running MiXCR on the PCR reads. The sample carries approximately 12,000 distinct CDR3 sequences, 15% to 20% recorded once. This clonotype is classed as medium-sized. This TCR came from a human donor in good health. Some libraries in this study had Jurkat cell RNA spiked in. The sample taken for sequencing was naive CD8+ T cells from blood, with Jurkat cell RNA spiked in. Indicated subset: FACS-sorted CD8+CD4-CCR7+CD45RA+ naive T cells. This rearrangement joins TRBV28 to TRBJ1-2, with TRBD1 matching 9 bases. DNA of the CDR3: TGTGCCAGCAGTCACCGGGACAGGGTCTCCCGGGGCTACACCTTC. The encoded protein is CASSHRDRVSRGYTF.